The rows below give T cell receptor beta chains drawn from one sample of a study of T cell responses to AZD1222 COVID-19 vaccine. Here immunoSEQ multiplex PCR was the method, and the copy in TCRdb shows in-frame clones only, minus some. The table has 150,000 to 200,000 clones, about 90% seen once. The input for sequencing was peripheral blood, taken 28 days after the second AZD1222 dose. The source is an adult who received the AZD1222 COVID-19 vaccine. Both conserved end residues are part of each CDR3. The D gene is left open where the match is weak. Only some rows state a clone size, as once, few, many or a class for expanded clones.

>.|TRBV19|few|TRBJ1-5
TGTGCCAGTAACGAGCAATTTTATCAGCCCCAGCATTTT
CASNEQFYQPQHF
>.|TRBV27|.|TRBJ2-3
TGTGCCAGCAGTCCGACGGTAGATACGCAGTATTTT
CASSPTVDTQYF
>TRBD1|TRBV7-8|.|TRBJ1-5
TGTGCCAGCAGCTTAGGGCGGACAGGGAGTAGCAATCAGCCCCAGCATTTT
CASSLGRTGSSNQPQHF
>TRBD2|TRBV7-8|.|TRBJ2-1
TGTGCCAGCAGCGCGGGAGGTCTCTCCTACAATGAGCAGTTCTTC
CASSAGGLSYNEQFF
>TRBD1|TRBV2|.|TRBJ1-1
TGTGCCAGCAGTGCCCCCGACAGGGGAAGGGATTTGGCTTTCTTT
CASSAPDRGRDLAFF
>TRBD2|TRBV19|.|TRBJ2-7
TGTGCCAGTACCAGAACTAGCGGGAGTTACGAGCAGTACTTC
CASTRTSGSYEQYF
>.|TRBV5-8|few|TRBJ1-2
TGTGCCAGCAGCTTGGCCTCGACAGGTGCCACGGGTGGCTACACCTTC
CASSLASTGATGGYTF
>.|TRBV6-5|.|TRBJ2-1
TGTGCCAGCAGTTACCAGGTCAGGACGGATGAGCAGTTCTTC
CASSYQVRTDEQFF
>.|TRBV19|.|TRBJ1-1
TGTGCCAGTAGGATGGGGGGACGTACGACGTTGAACACTGAAGCTTTCTTT
CASRMGGRTTLNTEAFF
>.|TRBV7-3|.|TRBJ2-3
TGTGCCAGCAGCTTAAACGCGGGCATGGGGGATACGCAGTATTTT
CASSLNAGMGDTQYF
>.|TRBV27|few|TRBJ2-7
TGTGCCAGCAAGTCGAGGGGTGGCCCCTACGAGCAGTACTTC
CASKSRGGPYEQYF
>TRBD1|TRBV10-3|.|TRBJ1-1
TGTGCCATCAGGGACAGGGGTAACATGAACACTGAAGCTTTCTTT
CAIRDRGNMNTEAFF
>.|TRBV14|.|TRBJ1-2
TGTGCCAGCAGCCAAGTTGGAGGAGAAGTCTCTAGCTACACCTTC
CASSQVGGEVSSYTF
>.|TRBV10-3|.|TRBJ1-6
TGTGCCATCAGTGAGATGGGGGGAGCTTCACCCCTCCACTTT
CAISEMGGASPLHF
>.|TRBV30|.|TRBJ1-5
TGTGCCTGGAGTGTACAAACGGGCAATCAGCCCCAGCATTTT
CAWSVQTGNQPQHF
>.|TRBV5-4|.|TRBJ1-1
TGTGCCAGCAGCACCTACGATCGACGGATGAACACTGAAGCTTTCTTT
CASSTYDRRMNTEAFF
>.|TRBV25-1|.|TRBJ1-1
TGTGCCAGTAGACAGAACACTGAAGCTTTCTTT
CASRQNTEAFF
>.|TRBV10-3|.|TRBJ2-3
TGTGCCATCAGTGAGGGGTATATCACAGATACGCAGTATTTT
CAISEGYITDTQYF
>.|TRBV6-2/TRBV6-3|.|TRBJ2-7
TGTGCCAGCAGTTACTCGAAGAAGGGACCCTCCTACGAGCAGTACTTC
CASSYSKKGPSYEQYF
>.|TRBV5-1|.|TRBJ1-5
TGCGCCAGCAGTCTTCGCGTACTGCCGAGGCCCCAGCATTTT
CASSLRVLPRPQHF
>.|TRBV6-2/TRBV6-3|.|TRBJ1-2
TGTGCCAGCAGTTACTCGGCAGCCACCGGGTATGGCTACACCTTC
CASSYSAATGYGYTF
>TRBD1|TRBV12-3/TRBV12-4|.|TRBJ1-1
TGTGCCAGCAGTTTAGGGACAGGGACTGAAGCTTTCTTT
CASSLGTGTEAFF
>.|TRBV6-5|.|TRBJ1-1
TGTGCCAGCATTTGGGGCGCCGGCACTGAAGCTTTCTTT
CASIWGAGTEAFF
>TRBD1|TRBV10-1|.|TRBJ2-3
TGCGCCAGCAGTGCACAGGGGGGAGATACGCAGTATTTT
CASSAQGGDTQYF
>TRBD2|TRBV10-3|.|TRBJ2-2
TGTGCCATCAGTGAGTCGGGACTAGCGGGGAACTGGAACACCGGGGAGCTGTTTTTT
CAISESGLAGNWNTGELFF
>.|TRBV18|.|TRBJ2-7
TGTGCCAGCTCACCTCCGCGCGGCAGGAGGGGACTCTACGAGCAGTACTTC
CASSPPRGRRGLYEQYF
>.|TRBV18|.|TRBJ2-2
TGTGCCAGCTCTTCCGAAGCACCGACCGGGGAGCTGTTTTTT
CASSSEAPTGELFF
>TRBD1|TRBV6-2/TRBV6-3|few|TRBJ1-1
TGTGCCAGCAGTTACAGGACAGGGGTCTCGAACACTGAAGCTTTCTTT
CASSYRTGVSNTEAFF
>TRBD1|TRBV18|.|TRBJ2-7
TGTGCCAGCTCACCAGCAGGGGGCGAATACGAGCAGTACTTC
CASSPAGGEYEQYF
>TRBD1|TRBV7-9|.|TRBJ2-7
TGTGCCAGCAGGCCCGGGACAGACGAGCAGTACTTC
CASRPGTDEQYF
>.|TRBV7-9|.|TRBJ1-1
TGTGCCAGCAGCTTAGTTTGGGGGGAGGAGTCTGAAGCTTTCTTT
CASSLVWGEESEAFF
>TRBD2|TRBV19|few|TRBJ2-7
TGTGCCAGTAGTATGCCCCTAGCGGGAGCAGAGGCCTACGAGCAGTACTTC
CASSMPLAGAEAYEQYF
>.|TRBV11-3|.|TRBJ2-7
TGTGCCAGCAGCCACCGCCTCAACTCCTACGAGCAGTACTTC
CASSHRLNSYEQYF
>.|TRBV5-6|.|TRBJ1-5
TGTGCCAGCAGCTTGGGGGGTGGCAATCAGCCCCAGCATTTT
CASSLGGGNQPQHF
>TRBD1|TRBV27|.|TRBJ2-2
TGTGCCAGCAGTTTGGGACAGGGAGCCTCCGGGGAGCTGTTTTTT
CASSLGQGASGELFF
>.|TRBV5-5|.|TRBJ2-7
TGTGCCAGCAGCTTCTCCCCAGGTGGCTACGAGCAGTACTTC
CASSFSPGGYEQYF
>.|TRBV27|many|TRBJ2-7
TGTGCCAGCAGTTTATCAGCTGGGACCGAGCAGTACTTC
CASSLSAGTEQYF
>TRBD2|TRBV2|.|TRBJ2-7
TGTGCCAGCAGTGAAATACTAGCGGGGCGCCAGGAGCAGTACTTC
CASSEILAGRQEQYF
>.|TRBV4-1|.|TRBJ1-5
TGCGCCAGCAGCCTGTTGGAAAATAGCAATCAGCCCCAGCATTTT
CASSLLENSNQPQHF
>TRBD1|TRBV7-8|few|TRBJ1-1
TGTGCCAGCAGCTGGACAGGGGGCTTTACTGAAGCTTTCTTT
CASSWTGGFTEAFF
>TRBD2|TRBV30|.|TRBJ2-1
TGTGCCTGGGCGGAGGGACTAGCGGGAGGTAAGAAGCAGTTCTTC
CAWAEGLAGGKKQFF
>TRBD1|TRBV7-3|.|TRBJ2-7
TGTGCCAGCAGCTTAACAGCCGGGACAGGGGGCGAGCAGTACTTC
CASSLTAGTGGEQYF
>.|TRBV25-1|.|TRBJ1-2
TGTGCCAGCAGTGGAGTAGGGGAAGATGGCTACACCTTC
CASSGVGEDGYTF
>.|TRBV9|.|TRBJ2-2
TGTGCCAGCAGCGTAGAATGGGCCGGGGAGCTGTTTTTT
CASSVEWAGELFF
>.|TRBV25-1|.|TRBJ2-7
TGTGCCAGCAGTCGGGACCCCGCCTACGAGCAGTACTTC
CASSRDPAYEQYF
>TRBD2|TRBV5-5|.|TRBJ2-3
TGTGCCAGTAGGGACTATCCAGATACGCAGTATTTT
CASRDYPDTQYF
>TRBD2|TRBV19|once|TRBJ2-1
TGTGCCACCGGGGGGTGGAATGAGCAGTTCTTC
CATGGWNEQFF
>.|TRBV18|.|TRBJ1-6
TGTGCGTCGTGGGGGCTAACCCCGCCGGTAAATTCACCCCTCCACTTT
CASWGLTPPVNSPLHF
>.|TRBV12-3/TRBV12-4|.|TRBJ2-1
TGTGCCAGCAGTTTAGCCGTGAATGAGCAGTTCTTC
CASSLAVNEQFF
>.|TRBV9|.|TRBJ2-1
TGTGCCAGCAGCTCCGGGAGCCCCTACAATGAGCAGTTCTTC
CASSSGSPYNEQFF